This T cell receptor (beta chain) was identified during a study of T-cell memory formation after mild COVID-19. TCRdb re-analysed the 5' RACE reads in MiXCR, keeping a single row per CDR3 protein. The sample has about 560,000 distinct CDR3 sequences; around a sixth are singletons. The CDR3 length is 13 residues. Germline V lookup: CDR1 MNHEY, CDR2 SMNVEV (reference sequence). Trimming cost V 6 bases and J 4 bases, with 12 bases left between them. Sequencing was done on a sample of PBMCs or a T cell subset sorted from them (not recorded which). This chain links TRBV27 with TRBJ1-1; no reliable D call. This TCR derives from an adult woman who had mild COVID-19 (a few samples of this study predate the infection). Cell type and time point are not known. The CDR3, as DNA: TGTGCCAGCAGCGTGGCGTCTTCCACTGAAGCTTTCTTT. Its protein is CASSVASSTEAFF.